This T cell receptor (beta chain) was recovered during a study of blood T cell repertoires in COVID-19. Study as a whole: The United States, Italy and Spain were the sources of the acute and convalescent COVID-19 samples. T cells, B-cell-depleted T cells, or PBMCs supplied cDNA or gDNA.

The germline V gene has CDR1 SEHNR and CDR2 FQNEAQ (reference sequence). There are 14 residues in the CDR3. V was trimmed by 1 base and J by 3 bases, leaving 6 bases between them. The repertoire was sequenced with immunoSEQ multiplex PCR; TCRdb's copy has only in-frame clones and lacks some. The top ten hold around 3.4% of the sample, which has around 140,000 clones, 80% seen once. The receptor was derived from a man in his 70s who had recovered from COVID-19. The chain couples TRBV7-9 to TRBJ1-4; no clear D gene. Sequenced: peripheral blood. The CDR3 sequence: CASSLDQANEKLFF. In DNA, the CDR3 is TGTGCCAGCAGCTTAGACCAGGCTAATGAAAAACTGTTTTTT.